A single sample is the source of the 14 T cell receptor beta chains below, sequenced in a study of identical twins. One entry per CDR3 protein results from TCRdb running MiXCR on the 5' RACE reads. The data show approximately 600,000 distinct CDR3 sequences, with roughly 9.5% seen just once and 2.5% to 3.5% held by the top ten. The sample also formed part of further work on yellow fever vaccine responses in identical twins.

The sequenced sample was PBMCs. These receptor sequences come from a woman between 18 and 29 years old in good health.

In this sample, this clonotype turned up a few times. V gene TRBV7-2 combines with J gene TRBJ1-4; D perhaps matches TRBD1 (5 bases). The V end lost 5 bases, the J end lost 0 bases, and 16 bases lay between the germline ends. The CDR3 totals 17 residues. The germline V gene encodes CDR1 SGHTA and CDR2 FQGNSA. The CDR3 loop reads CASSAGQGLATNEKLFF. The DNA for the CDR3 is TGTGCCAGCAGCGCCGGTCAGGGCCTCGCAACTAATGAAAAACTGTTTTTT.

CDR3 loop: CASSTSRAGSSYNEQFF. The CDR3 DNA sequence: TGTGCCAGCAGCACCTCAAGAGCGGGTAGCTCCTACAATGAGCAGTTCTTC. This rearrangement joins TRBV21-1 to TRBJ2-1; TRBD2 is the table's D call and was not checked against the DNA. TRBV21-1 is reported as a pseudogene. CDR3 length: 17 amino acids.

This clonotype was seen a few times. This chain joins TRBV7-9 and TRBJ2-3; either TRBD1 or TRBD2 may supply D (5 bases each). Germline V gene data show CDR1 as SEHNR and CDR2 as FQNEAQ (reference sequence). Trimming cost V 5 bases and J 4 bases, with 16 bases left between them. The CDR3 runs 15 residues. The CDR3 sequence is CASSPRPQGPDTQYF. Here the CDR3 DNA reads TGTGCCAGCAGCCCCCGACCCCAGGGACCAGATACGCAGTATTTT. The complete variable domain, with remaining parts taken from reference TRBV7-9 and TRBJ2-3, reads DTGVSQNPRHKITKRGQNVTFRCDPISEHNRLYWYRQTLGQGPEFLTYFQNEAQLEKSRLLSDRFSAERPKGSFSTLEIQRTEQGDSAMYLCASSPRPQGPDTQYFGPGTRLTVL.

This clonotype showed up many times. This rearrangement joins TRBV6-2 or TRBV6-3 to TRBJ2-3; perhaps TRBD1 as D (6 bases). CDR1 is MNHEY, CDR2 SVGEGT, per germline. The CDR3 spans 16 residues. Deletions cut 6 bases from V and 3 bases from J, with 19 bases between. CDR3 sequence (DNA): TGTGCCAGCAGCCGGCCAAGGGACATCGAGACAGATACGCAGTATTTT. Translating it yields CASSRPRDIETDTQYF.

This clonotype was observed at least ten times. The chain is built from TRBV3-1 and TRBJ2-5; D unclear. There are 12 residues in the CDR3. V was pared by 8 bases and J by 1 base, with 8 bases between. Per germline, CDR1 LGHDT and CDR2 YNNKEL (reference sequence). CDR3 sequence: CASSPFQETQYF. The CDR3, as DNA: TGTGCCAGCTCACCATTCCAAGAGACCCAGTACTTC.

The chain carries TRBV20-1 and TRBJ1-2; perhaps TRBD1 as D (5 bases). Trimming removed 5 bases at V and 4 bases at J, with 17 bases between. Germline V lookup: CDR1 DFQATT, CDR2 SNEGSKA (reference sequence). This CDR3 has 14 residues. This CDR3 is CSAYDPGTGYGYTF. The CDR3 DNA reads TGCAGTGCTTACGACCCAGGGACGGGCTATGGCTACACCTTC.

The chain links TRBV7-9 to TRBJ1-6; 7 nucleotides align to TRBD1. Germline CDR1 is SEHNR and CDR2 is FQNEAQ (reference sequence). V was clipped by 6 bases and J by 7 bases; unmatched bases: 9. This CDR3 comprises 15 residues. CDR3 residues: CASSEGDRQNSPLHF. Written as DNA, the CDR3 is TGTGCCAGCAGTGAGGGGGACAGACAGAATTCACCCCTCCACTTT. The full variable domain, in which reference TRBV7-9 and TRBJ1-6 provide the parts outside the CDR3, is DTGVSQNPRHKITKRGQNVTFRCDPISEHNRLYWYRQTLGQGPEFLTYFQNEAQLEKSRLLSDRFSAERPKGSFSTLEIQRTEQGDSAMYLCASSEGDRQNSPLHFGNGTRLTVT.

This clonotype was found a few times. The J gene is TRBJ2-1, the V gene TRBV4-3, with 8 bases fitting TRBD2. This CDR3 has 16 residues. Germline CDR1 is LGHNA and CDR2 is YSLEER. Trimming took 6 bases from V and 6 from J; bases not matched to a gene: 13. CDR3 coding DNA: TGCGCCAGCAGTCCCCGGGAGGGGTTGGTATCCAATGAGCAGTTCTTC. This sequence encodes CASSPREGLVSNEQFF.

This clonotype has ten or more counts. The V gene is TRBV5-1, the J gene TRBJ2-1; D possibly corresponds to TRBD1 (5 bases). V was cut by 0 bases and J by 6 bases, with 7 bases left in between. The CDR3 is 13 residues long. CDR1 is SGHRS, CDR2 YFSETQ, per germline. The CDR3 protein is CASSLGRGNEQFF. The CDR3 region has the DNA TGCGCCAGCAGCTTGGGTAGGGGCAATGAGCAGTTCTTC.

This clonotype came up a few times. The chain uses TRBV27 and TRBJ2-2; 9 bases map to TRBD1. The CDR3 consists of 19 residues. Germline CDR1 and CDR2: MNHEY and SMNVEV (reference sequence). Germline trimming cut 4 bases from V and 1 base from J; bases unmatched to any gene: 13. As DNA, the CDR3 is TGTGCCAGCAGTTCATACCCCAACCGGGGACAGGGGAACACCGGGGAGCTGTTTTTT. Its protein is CASSSYPNRGQGNTGELFF.

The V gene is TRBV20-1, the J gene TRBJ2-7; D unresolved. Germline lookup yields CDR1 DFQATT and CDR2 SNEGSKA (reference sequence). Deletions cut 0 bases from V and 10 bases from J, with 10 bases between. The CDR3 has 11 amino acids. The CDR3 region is CSARDLLVQYF. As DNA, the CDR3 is TGCAGTGCTAGAGATTTATTGGTACAGTACTTC.

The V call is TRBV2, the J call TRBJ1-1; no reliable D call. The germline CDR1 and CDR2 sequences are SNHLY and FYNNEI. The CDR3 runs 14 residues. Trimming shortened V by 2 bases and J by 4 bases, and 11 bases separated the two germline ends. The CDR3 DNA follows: TGTGCCAGCAGTGAAAGAGGCGGGCGCACTGAAGCTTTCTTT. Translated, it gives CASSERGGRTEAFF.

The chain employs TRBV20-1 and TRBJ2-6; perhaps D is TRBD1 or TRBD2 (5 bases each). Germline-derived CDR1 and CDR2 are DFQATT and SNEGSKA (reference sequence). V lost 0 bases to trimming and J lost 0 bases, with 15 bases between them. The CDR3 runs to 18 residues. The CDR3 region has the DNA TGCAGTGCTAGAGATCCGACCGGGGCCGTCTCTGGGGCCAACGTCCTGACTTTC. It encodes CSARDPTGAVSGANVLTF.

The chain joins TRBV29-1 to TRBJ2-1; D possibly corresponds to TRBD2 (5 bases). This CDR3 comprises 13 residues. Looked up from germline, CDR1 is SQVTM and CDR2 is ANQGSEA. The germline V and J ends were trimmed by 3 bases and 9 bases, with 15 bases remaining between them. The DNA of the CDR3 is TGCAGCGTTGATTTAACGAGGGCGGCTGAGCAGTTCTTC. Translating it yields CSVDLTRAAEQFF.